This TCR beta chain was identified in a study of cytomegalovirus exposure and HLA in healthy donors. In the PCR, 60 Vbeta and 13 Jbeta primers were used. The table came from immunoSEQ multiplex PCR; TCRdb's copy has only in-frame clones and leaves some out. In the table there are over 95,000 clones, 60% to 85% of which are singletons. This clone was observed a few times. As yet, its antigen is unknown. Germline CDR1 and CDR2: SGHAT and FQNNGV. Trimming took 5 bases from V and 2 from J; bases not matched to a gene: 10. The CDR3 contains 16 residues. Points from the study as a whole: There was a cluster of highly shared sequence variants that was likely a sequencing artifact. According to the study, 180 or so TCR beta chains were cytomegalovirus-associated.

This sequence joins TRBV11-2 and TRBJ1-1, with 8 bases matching TRBD1. Sequencing was carried out using PBMCs. The clonotype originates from a female donor in good health and CMV-seronegative. The CDR3 DNA sequence: TGTGCCAGCAGCCCTTGGACAGGGATTGGTAACACTGAAGCTTTCTTT. It codes for CASSPWTGIGNTEAFF.